Below, 32 T cell receptor beta chains from the same sample are listed, as sequenced in a study of blood T cell repertoires in COVID-19. Libraries were prepared by immunoSEQ multiplex PCR; TCRdb keeps only in-frame clonotypes and omits some of them. The sample consists of approximately 140,000 clones, approximately 86% of them appearing once. Input material: peripheral blood. Every receptor here comes from a man in his 70s with acute or convalescent COVID-19.

The chain is built from TRBV4-3 and TRBJ2-2; maybe TRBD1 (7 bases). V was clipped by 0 bases and J by 6 bases, with 11 bases between them. The CDR3 sequence is 15 residues long. The germline CDR1 and CDR2 sequences are LGHNA and YSLEER. DNA of the CDR3: TGCGCCAGCAGCCAAGATCAGGGGGGTCCCGGGGAGCTGTTTTTT. Its protein product is CASSQDQGGPGELFF.

The sample holds a few counts of this clone. The chain couples TRBV14 to TRBJ2-7, with 7 bases that match TRBD1. V lost 4 bases and J lost 6; bases outside the gene matches: 9. The length of the CDR3 is 14 residues. The V gene's germline CDR1 is SGHDN and CDR2 FVKESK. The CDR3 region has the DNA TGTGCCAGCAGCCTACGGACAGGAACCGGCGAGCAGTACTTC. As protein: CASSLRTGTGEQYF.

For this clone: This likely comes from a read error, as the CDR3 has no conserved phenylalanine or tryptophan at its end. J is TRBJ2-7 and V is TRBV10-3; D is uncertain. CDR1 and CDR2 from the germline V gene are ENHRY and SYGVKD. This CDR3 has 14 amino acids. Trimming stripped 5 bases from V and 4 bases from J, with 15 bases between. The DNA for the CDR3 is TGTGCCATCAGTCTGGGCCCCGGCAATTACGAGCAGTACCTC. This gives the protein CAISLGPGNYEQYL.

This chain uses TRBV24-1 with TRBJ2-5; 8 positions agree with TRBD2. The germline V gene encodes CDR1 KGHDR and CDR2 SFDVKD. Losses at the gene ends were 5 bases for V and 2 bases for J; bases not matched to a gene: 3. The CDR3 is 14 residues long. In nucleotides, the CDR3 is TGTGCCACCAGTGCTACTAGCGGTCAAGAGACCCAGTACTTC. Translation gives CATSATSGQETQYF.

The V call is TRBV15, the J call TRBJ2-5; perhaps TRBD2 as D (6 bases). CDR3 length: 16 residues. Trimming removed 2 bases from V and 7 bases from J, with 20 bases in between. Germline V gene data show CDR1 as LNHNV and CDR2 as YYDKDF (reference sequence). In nucleotides, the CDR3 is TGTGCCACCAGCAGACTACCGGGACTGGCTCCCGGGACCCAGTACTTC. Its translation: CATSRLPGLAPGTQYF. The whole variable domain, filled in from reference TRBV15 and TRBJ2-5, reads DAMVIQNPRYQVTQFGKPVTLSCSQTLNHNVMYWYQQKSSQAPKLLFHYYDKDFNNEADTPDNFQSRRPNTSFCFLDIRSPGLGDTAMYLCATSRLPGLAPGTQYFGPGTRLLVL.

The chain combines TRBV18 with TRBJ2-1; 7 nucleotides match TRBD2. The germline CDR1 and CDR2 sequences are KGHSH and LQKENI. The junction had 13 bases not matched to a gene; V was cut back by 1 base and J by 4 bases. The CDR3 contains 18 residues. The CDR3 region is CASSPQMWASGQYNEQFF. The CDR3 bases are TGTGCCAGCTCACCACAGATGTGGGCTAGCGGACAATACAATGAGCAGTTCTTC.

The rearrangement joins TRBV6-6 to TRBJ2-3, with TRBD2 identical over 14 bases. This CDR3 region has 15 residues. V lost 5 bases to trimming and J lost 6 bases; unmatched junction nucleotides: 4. The germline V gene encodes CDR1 MNHNY and CDR2 SVGAGI (reference sequence). This CDR3 reads CASSRLAGGGDTQYF. The CDR3 bases are TGTGCCAGCAGTCGACTAGCGGGAGGGGGTGATACGCAGTATTTT.

The V gene is TRBV7-9, the J gene TRBJ2-7, with 7 bases aligning to TRBD1. The ends lost 2 bases at V and 1 base at J; junction bases unmatched: 14. The germline CDR1 and CDR2 sequences are SEHNR and FQNEAQ (reference sequence). The CDR3 runs 18 residues. DNA of the CDR3: TGTGCCAGCAGCTTATTCCCCCCTGGACAGGCCCCTTCCTACGAGCAGTACTTC. Protein: CASSLFPPGQAPSYEQYF.

The rearrangement links TRBV4-1 to TRBJ2-7; D perhaps matches TRBD2 (5 bases). The germline V and J ends were trimmed by 7 bases and 6 bases, with 19 bases remaining between them. Germline V gene sequence: CDR1 MGHRA, CDR2 YSYEKL. CDR3 size: 14 residues. CDR3 loop: CASTTTISSGEQYF. The DNA of the CDR3 is TGCGCCAGCACCACGACTATCAGCTCGGGCGAGCAGTACTTC.

The chain couples TRBV11-2 to TRBJ1-1, with TRBD1 matching 8 bases. The germline gives CDR1 SGHAT, CDR2 FQNNGV. V dropped 5 bases and J dropped 8; count of bases not matched to a gene: 13. CDR3 length: 15 amino acids. CDR3 region: CASSLRVRGREEAFF. CDR3 nucleotide sequence: TGTGCCAGCAGCCTTAGGGTCAGGGGGCGAGAGGAAGCTTTCTTT. Combining the CDR3 with reference TRBV11-2 and TRBJ1-1 gives the whole variable domain EAGVAQSPRYKIIEKRQSVAFWCNPISGHATLYWYQQILGQGPKLLIQFQNNGVVDDSQLPKDRFSAERLKGVDSTLKIQPAKLEDSAVYLCASSLRVRGREEAFFGQGTRLTVV.

The CDR3 DNA reads as TGTGCCAGCATCCTTAGCGGGTCCTACAATGAGCAGTTCTTC. Its translation: CASILSGSYNEQFF. The chain employs TRBV6-5 and TRBJ2-1; 7 positions match TRBD2. The CDR3 runs to 14 residues. The V gene end was trimmed by 7 bases and the J gene end by 1 base; junction bases not matched to a gene: 4. Germline V lookup: CDR1 MNHEY, CDR2 SVGAGI.

In its sample, this clone was seen once. The J gene is TRBJ2-1, the V gene TRBV28, with 9 bases lining up with TRBD2. The germline V gene has CDR1 MDHEN and CDR2 SYDVKM. This CDR3 comprises 17 residues. The trim removed 3 bases at V and 7 bases at J, leaving 13 bases unmatched. The CDR3: CASSFGKAGGLANEQFF. The DNA for the CDR3 is TGTGCCAGCAGTTTCGGGAAAGCGGGAGGTTTGGCGAATGAGCAGTTCTTC. The full variable domain, completed using reference TRBV28 and TRBJ2-1, is DVKVTQSSRYLVKRTGEKVFLECVQDMDHENMFWYRQDPGLGLRLIYFSYDVKMKEKGDIPEGYSVSREKKERFSLILESASTNQTSMYLCASSFGKAGGLANEQFFGPGTRLTVL.

V and J are TRBV7-2 and TRBJ2-5; tentative D call: TRBD2 (6 bases). Germline V gene sequence: CDR1 SGHTA, CDR2 FQGNSA. V was clipped by 4 bases and J by 4 bases, with 10 bases between them. CDR3 length: 13 amino acids. CDR3 residues: CASSSLGLETQYF. CDR3 nucleotide sequence: TGTGCCAGCAGCTCCCTGGGACTAGAGACCCAGTACTTC.

V usage is TRBV27 and J usage is TRBJ2-2; 8 nucleotides match TRBD2. Losses at the gene ends were 8 bases for V and 4 bases for J; bases not matched to a gene: 6. CDR1 and CDR2 from the germline V gene are MNHEY and SMNVEV (reference sequence). CDR3 length: 14 amino acids. This CDR3 is CASGSGSITGELFF. CDR3 nucleotide sequence: TGTGCCAGCGGGAGCGGGAGCATCACCGGGGAGCTGTTTTTT.

The rearrangement joins TRBV5-6 to TRBJ2-2; D perhaps matches TRBD2 (5 bases). Germline lookup yields CDR1 SGHDT and CDR2 YYEEEE. V gave up 4 bases and J gave up 1 base, with 8 bases separating them. The CDR3 totals 14 residues. DNA of the CDR3: TGTGCCAGCAGCCAGGACTGGAACACCGGGGAGCTGTTTTTT. This sequence encodes CASSQDWNTGELFF.

The CDR3 DNA sequence: TGCGCCAGCAGCCGGGTAGCGGGACCCTCCTACAATGAGCAGTTCTTC. It encodes CASSRVAGPSYNEQFF. The rearrangement uses TRBV4-3 and TRBJ2-1; 8 nucleotides line up with TRBD2. This CDR3 has 16 residues. Losses at the gene ends were 4 bases for V and 0 bases for J; bases not matched to a gene: 5. Per germline, CDR1 LGHNA and CDR2 YSLEER.

V is TRBV3-1 (or the pseudogene TRBV3-2) and J is TRBJ2-5; 13 positions match TRBD2. This CDR3 has 16 amino acids. Germline CDR1 LGHDT, CDR2 YNNKEL (reference sequence). Trimming removed 1 base from V and 1 base from J; junction bases left unmatched: 0. The CDR3 DNA reads TGTGCCAGCAGCCAAGGGACTAGCGGGAGCCAAGAGACCCAGTACTTC. The encoded protein is CASSQGTSGSQETQYF.

The chain uses TRBV29-1 and TRBJ2-5; 10 positions agree with TRBD1. V lost 5 bases, J lost 4 bases, and 4 bases stayed unmatched. CDR3 length equals 13 residues. Per germline, CDR1 SQVTM and CDR2 ANQGSEA. The CDR3 DNA reads TGCAGCGTTAAGACAGGGGGCGTAGAGACCCAGTACTTC. Its protein is CSVKTGGVETQYF. Based on the CDR3 plus reference TRBV29-1 and TRBJ2-5, the full variable domain is SAVISQKPSRDICQRGTSLTIQCQVDSQVTMMFWYRQQPGQSLTLIATANQGSEATYESGFVIDKFPISRPNLTFSTLTVSNMSPEDSSIYLCSVKTGGVETQYFGPGTRLLVL.

The chain links TRBV5-4 to TRBJ2-7; 8 bases line up with TRBD1. The CDR3 sequence is 13 residues long. The ends lost 3 bases at V and 11 bases at J; junction bases unmatched: 10. Germline V lookup: CDR1 SGHNT, CDR2 YYREEE (reference sequence). CDR3 in DNA: TGTGCCAGCAGCTCATTTGGGACAGGTGGGAAGTACTTC. It specifies CASSSFGTGGKYF.

CDR3 residues: CASSLPGASGRSEQYF. Here the CDR3 DNA reads TGTGCCAGCAGCCTCCCCGGGGCTAGCGGGAGAAGTGAGCAGTACTTC. V gene TRBV5-4 combines with J gene TRBJ2-7; 10 bases match TRBD2. Germline V CDR1 and CDR2: SGHNT, YYREEE (reference sequence). The CDR3 totals 16 residues. V dropped 4 bases and J dropped 7; count of bases not matched to a gene: 14.

In its sample, this clone was seen many times. V and J are TRBV23-1 and TRBJ1-5; tentatively, D is TRBD1 (5 bases). TRBV23-1 is noted as an ORF with a role that remains uncertain. The length of the CDR3 is 18 residues. V gave up 0 bases and J gave up 3 bases, with 18 bases separating them. The CDR3: CASSQSQSGWVSNQPQHF. CDR3 DNA sequence: TGCGCCAGCAGTCAATCTCAGTCAGGGTGGGTTTCCAATCAGCCCCAGCATTTT.

This chain uses TRBV18 with TRBJ2-1; a possible D gene is TRBD1 (5 bases). Between the trimmed V and J ends, which lost 5 bases and 9 bases, there was a span of 17 bases. The CDR3 sequence is 14 residues long. Germline loops: CDR1 KGHSH, CDR2 LQKENI. CDR3 in DNA: TGTGCCAGCTCAGGTTGGCAGGGTGAACTTGAGCAGTTCTTC. This codes for CASSGWQGELEQFF. The entire variable domain, with the rest obtained from reference TRBV18 and TRBJ2-1, is as follows: NAGVMQNPRHLVRRRGQEARLRCSPMKGHSHVYWYRQLPEEGLKFMVYLQKENIIDESGMPKERFSAEFPKEGPSILRIQQVVRGDSAAYFCASSGWQGELEQFFGPGTRLTVL.

The genes are TRBV5-1 and TRBJ2-5, with 9 bases aligning to TRBD1. This CDR3 is 14 amino acids long. V dropped 1 base and J dropped 3; count of bases not matched to a gene: 1. Germline V gene lookup returns CDR1 SGHRS and CDR2 YFSETQ. The CDR3 DNA follows: TGCGCCAGCAGCTTGACAGGGGGCGAAGAGACCCAGTACTTC. Residues: CASSLTGGEETQYF.

The gene calls are TRBV6-2 or TRBV6-3 and TRBJ1-2; D gene ambiguous. The germline V and J ends were trimmed by 4 bases and 8 bases, with 29 bases remaining between them. The CDR3 runs to 18 residues. CDR1 MNHEY and CDR2 SVGEGT come from the germline V gene. CDR3 nucleotides: TGTGCCAGCAGTTCAACACCCACGATTACTATCATCGTTTTAGGCTACACCTTC. Its protein is CASSSTPTITIIVLGYTF.

V is TRBV20-1 and J is TRBJ2-7, with TRBD2 matching 11 bases. CDR3 size: 15 residues. V shed 3 bases, J shed 2 bases, and the junction held 6 bases outside the gene matches. CDR1 and CDR2 from the germline V gene are DFQATT and SNEGSKA (reference sequence). CDR3 coding DNA: TGCAGTGCTAGTCTACTAGCGGGAGTGACCTACGAGCAGTACTTC. It codes for CSASLLAGVTYEQYF.

This rearrangement joins TRBV7-6 to TRBJ2-7, with D possibly matching TRBD2 (6 bases). V lost 5 bases and J 4 bases, leaving 18 bases between the germline ends. The CDR3 runs to 15 residues. Per germline, CDR1 SGHVS and CDR2 FNYEAQ. The CDR3 nucleotides read TGTGCCAGCAGCCCGCGCGCGAACGGGGGATACGAGCAGTACTTC. As protein: CASSPRANGGYEQYF.

V and J are TRBV6-5 and TRBJ2-7; tentative D call: TRBD2 (5 bases). The germline V and J ends were trimmed by 7 bases and 1 base, with 14 bases remaining between them. CDR1 is MNHEY and CDR2 is SVGAGI in the germline V gene. The CDR3 covers 14 residues. The chain's CDR3 is CASTPSRGSYEQYF. The CDR3 DNA reads TGTGCCAGCACTCCCTCCCGAGGGTCCTACGAGCAGTACTTC.

This clone occurred once. J is TRBJ2-7 and V is TRBV28, with 10 bases aligning to TRBD1. Germline V CDR1 and CDR2: MDHEN, SYDVKM. CDR3 size: 16 residues. The V and J ends lost 5 bases and 3 bases, in that order; junction bases with no gene match: 10. The chain's CDR3 is CASSLPMGQGSYEQYF. The DNA of the CDR3 is TGTGCCAGCAGTCTCCCTATGGGACAGGGGAGCTACGAGCAGTACTTC.

The J gene is TRBJ2-3, the V gene TRBV19, with TRBD2 matching over 8 bases. J gave up 2 bases and V 7 bases, and 5 bases lay outside the gene matches. Germline V gives CDR1 LNHDA, CDR2 SQIVND (reference sequence). The CDR3 extends over 14 amino acids. The CDR3 region is CASIGGRLTDTQYF. The CDR3, as DNA: TGTGCCAGTATTGGCGGGAGGCTCACAGATACGCAGTATTTT.

This chain connects TRBV5-1 to TRBJ1-1; a weak D match, TRBD1 (5 bases). The V and J ends lost 2 bases and 11 bases respectively, with 19 bases between them. The CDR3 totals 14 residues. The germline CDR1 and CDR2 sequences are SGHRS and YFSETQ. In nucleotides, the CDR3 is TGCGCCAGCAGCTTTGGGGGTGGAGGGTTCGAGGCTTTCTTT. It translates to CASSFGGGGFEAFF.

J is TRBJ2-7 and V is TRBV7-3; the D gene is possibly TRBD2 (7 bases). The CDR3 is made up of 15 amino acids. The V end was cut by 5 bases, the J end by 0 bases, with 14 bases between. Per the germline V gene, CDR1 is SGHTA and CDR2 is FQGTGA. CDR3 loop: CASSQRGGPSYEQYF. The CDR3 coding sequence is TGTGCCAGCAGCCAGAGGGGGGGCCCCTCCTACGAGCAGTACTTC.

This chain links TRBV6-5 with TRBJ2-3; no definite D call. The germline gives CDR1 MNHEY, CDR2 SVGAGI. Trimming removed 2 bases from V and 4 bases from J, with 10 bases in between. This CDR3 region has 14 residues. The CDR3 is CASSYDGAPDTQYF. The CDR3 DNA sequence: TGTGCCAGCAGTTACGACGGAGCGCCAGATACGCAGTATTTT.